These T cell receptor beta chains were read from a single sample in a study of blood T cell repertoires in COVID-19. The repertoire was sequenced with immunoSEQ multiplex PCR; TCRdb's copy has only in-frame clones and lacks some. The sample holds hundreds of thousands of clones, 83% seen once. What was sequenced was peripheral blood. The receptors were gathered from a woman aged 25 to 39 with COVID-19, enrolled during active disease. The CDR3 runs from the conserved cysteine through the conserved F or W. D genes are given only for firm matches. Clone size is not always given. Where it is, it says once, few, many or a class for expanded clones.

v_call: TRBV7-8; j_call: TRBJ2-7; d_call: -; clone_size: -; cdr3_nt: TGTGCCAGCAGCCACCTCCTGAGCGAGCAGTACTTC; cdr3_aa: CASSHLLSEQYF
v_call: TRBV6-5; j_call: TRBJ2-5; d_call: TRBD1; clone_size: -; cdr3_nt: TGTGCCAGCAGCCCAGACAGGGGCGGCGAGACCCAGTACTTC; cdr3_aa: CASSPDRGGETQYF
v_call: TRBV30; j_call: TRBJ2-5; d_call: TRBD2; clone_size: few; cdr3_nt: TGTGCCTGGAGTGTACTAGCGGGGGGGCGAGAGACCCAGTACTTC; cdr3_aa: CAWSVLAGGRETQYF
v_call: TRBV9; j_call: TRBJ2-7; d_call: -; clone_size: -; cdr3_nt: TGTGCCAGCAGCGGAGGACAGCTGGGATACGAGCAGTACTTC; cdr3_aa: CASSGGQLGYEQYF
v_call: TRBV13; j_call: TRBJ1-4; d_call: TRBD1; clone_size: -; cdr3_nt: TGTGCCAGCAGCCGGACAGGGGCAGAGGAAAAACTGTTTTTT; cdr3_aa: CASSRTGAEEKLFF
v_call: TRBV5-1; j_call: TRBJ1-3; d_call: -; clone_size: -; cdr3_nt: TGCGCCAGCAGCTTGTTAACTGGAGATCCTGGAAACACCATATATTTT; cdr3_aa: CASSLLTGDPGNTIYF
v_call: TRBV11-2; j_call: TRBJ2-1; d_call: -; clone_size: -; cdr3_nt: TGTGCCAGCAGCTTAGTTCTAGCGATGAATGAGCAGTTCTTC; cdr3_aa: CASSLVLAMNEQFF
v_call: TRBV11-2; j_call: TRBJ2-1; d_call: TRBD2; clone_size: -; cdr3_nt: TGTGCCAGCAGCCGTCTAGCGGGGGAGCAGTTCTTC; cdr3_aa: CASSRLAGEQFF
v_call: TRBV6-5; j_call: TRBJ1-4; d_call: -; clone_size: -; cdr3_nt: TGTGCCAGCAGTTCCCTGCGGGGTGGTAAAGCGTTTTTT; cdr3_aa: CASSSLRGGKAFF
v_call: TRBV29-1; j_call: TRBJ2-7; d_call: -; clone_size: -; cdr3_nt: TGCAGCGTTGACGGGGGTGGTAGGTCGTACGAGCAGTACTTC; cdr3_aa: CSVDGGGRSYEQYF
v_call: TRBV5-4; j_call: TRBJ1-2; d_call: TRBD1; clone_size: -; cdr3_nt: TGTGCCAGCAGCGTGACAGGGATCGACTATGGCTACACCTTC; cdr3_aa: CASSVTGIDYGYTF
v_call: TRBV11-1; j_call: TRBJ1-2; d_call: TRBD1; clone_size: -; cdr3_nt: TGTGCCAGCAGCGGACAGGGAGGGTCCGATGGCTACACCTTC; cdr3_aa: CASSGQGGSDGYTF
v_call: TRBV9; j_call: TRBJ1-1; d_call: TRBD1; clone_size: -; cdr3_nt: TGTGCCAGCAGCGTAAGGGCAGGGGGCAGTAACACTGAAGCTTTCTTT; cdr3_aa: CASSVRAGGSNTEAFF
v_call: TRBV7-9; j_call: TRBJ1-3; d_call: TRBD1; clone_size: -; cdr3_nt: TGTGCCAGCAGTTCGCCTCCGGGACAGGGGGTCGATGGAAACACCATATATTTT; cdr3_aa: CASSSPPGQGVDGNTIYF
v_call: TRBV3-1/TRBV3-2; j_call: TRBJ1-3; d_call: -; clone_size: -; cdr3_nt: TGTGCCAGCAGCCTGACTGATTCTGGAAACACCATATATTTT; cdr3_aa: CASSLTDSGNTIYF
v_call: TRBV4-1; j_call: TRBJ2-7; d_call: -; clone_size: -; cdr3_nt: TGCGCCAGCAGTTACCTTGGGGGGTTTTACGAGCAGTACTTC; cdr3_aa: CASSYLGGFYEQYF
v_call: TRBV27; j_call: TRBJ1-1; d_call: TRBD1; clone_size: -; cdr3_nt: TGTGCCAGCAGTGCCCTCTGGACAGGGGAGGAAGCTTTCTTT; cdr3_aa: CASSALWTGEEAFF
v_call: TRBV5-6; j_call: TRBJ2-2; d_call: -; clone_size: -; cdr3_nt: TGTGCCAGCAGCCTCAACAGATTCACCGGGGAGCTGTTTTTT; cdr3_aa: CASSLNRFTGELFF
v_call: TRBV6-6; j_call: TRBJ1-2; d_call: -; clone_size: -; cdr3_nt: TGTGCCAGCAGTTACATTCTGGGCCTTGGGGGCTACACCTTC; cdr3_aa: CASSYILGLGGYTF
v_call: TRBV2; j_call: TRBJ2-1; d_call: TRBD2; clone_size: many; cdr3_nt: TGTGCCAGTCAGACTAGCGGGGTCTACAATGAGCAGTTCTTC; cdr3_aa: CASQTSGVYNEQFF
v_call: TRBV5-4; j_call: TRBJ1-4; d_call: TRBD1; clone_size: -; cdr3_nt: TGTGCCAGCAGCTTGTTTGGACAGGGGACGGCTAATGAAAAACTGTTTTTT; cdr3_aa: CASSLFGQGTANEKLFF
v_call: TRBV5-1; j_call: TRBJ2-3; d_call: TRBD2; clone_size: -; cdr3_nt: TGCGCCAGCAGCCTGGCCAACGCGGGAGCGCCAGATACGCAGTATTTT; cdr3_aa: CASSLANAGAPDTQYF
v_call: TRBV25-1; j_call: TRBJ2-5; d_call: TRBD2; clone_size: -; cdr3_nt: TGTGCCAGCAGTGCCATGCGGGGGGACCAAGAGACCCAGTACTTC; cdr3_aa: CASSAMRGDQETQYF
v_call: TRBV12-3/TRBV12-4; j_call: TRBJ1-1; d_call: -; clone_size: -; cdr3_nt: TGTGCCAGCAGTTTAACGGTTGAAGCTTTCTTT; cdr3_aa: CASSLTVEAFF
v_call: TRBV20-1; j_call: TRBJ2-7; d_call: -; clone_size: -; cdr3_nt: TGCAGTGCTAGTAGGAGCAACCCCTCCTACGAGCAGTACTTC; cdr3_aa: CSASRSNPSYEQYF
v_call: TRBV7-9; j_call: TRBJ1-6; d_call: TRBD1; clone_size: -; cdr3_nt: TGTGCCAGCAGCCCCTTAGGGGACAGGGTGGGTTCACCCCTCCACTTT; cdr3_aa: CASSPLGDRVGSPLHF
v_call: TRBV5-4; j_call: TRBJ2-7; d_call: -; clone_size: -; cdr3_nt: TGTGCCAGCAGCCCGGGACACTTCTACGAGCAGTACTTC; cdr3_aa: CASSPGHFYEQYF
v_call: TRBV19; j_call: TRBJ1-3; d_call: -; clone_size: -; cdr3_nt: TGTGCCAGTACCCTGGTGAGCTCTGGAAACACCATATATTTT; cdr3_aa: CASTLVSSGNTIYF